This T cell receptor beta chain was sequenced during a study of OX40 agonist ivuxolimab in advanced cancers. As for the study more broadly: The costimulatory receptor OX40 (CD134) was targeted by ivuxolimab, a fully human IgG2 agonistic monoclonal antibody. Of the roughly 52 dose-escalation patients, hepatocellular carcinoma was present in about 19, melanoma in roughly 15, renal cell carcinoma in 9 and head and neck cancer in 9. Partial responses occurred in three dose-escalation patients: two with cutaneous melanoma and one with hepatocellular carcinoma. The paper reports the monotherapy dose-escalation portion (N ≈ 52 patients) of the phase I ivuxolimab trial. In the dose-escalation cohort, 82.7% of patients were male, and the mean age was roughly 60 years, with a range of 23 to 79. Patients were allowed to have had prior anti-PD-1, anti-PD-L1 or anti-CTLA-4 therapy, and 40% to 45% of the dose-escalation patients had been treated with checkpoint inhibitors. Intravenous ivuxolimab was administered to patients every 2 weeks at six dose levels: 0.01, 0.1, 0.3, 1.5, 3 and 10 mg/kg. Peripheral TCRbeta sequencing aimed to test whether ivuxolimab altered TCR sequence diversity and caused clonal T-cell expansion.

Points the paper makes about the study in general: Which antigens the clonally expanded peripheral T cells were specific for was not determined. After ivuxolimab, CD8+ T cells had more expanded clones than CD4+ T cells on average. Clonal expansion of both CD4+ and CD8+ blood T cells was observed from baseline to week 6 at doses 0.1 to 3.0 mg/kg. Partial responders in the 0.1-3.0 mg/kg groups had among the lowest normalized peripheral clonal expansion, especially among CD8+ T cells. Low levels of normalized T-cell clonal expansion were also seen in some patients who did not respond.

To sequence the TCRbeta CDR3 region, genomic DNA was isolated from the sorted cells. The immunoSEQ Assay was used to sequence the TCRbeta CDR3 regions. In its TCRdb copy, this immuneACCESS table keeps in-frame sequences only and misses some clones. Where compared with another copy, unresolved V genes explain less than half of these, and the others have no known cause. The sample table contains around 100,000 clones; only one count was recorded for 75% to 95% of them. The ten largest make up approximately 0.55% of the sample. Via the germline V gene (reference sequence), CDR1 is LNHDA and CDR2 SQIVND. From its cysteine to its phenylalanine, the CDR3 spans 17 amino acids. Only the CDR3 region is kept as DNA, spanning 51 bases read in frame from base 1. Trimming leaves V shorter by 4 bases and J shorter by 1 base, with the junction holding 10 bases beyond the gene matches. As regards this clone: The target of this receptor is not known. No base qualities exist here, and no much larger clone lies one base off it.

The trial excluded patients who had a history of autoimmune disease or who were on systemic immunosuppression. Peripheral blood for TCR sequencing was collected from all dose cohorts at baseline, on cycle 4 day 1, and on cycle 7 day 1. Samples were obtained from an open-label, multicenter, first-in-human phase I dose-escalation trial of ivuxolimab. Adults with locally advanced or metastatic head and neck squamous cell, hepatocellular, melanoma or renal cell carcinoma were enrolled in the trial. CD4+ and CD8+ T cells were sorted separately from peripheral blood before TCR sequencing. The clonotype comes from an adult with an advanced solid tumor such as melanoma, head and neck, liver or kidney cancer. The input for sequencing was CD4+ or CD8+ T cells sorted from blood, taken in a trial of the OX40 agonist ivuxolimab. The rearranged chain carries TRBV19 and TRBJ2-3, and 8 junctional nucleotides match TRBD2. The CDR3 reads CASSTAMATSGTDTQYF. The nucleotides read TGTGCCAGTAGTACAGCTATGGCGACTAGCGGCACAGATACGCAGTATTTT.